This T cell receptor beta chain was found in a study of PD-L1 blockade in urothelial cancer. Study background: Atezolizumab 1,200 mg was given intravenously every 3 weeks, starting 2014. Samples of blood were analyzed 3 weeks (second dose) and 6 weeks after treatment start. Across blood samples, T cells had a median count of about 140,000.

Sample time point: peripheral blood 6 weeks after treatment start. All patients carried locally advanced or metastatic urothelial carcinoma. Method: immunoSEQ multiplex PCR; TCRdb's copy keeps in-frame clones and lacks some. The profile covers 35,000 to 45,000 clones, with less than 95% appearing a single time and around 6.7% taken by the ten largest. The V gene lost 4 bases and the J gene lost 5 bases, with 14 bases spanning the gap. Germline lookup yields CDR1 MGHDK and CDR2 SYGVNS. The CDR3 consists of 14 residues. The starting material was PBMCs, obtained around atezolizumab (anti-PD-L1) treatment. This TCR came from a man between 65 and 85 years old with urothelial cancer. This sequence joins TRBV25-1 and TRBJ2-5; no clear D. CDR3 sequence (DNA): TGTGCCAGCAGTGCCCCCTCAGCTAGGGAGACCCAGTACTTC. This codes for CASSAPSARETQYF.